The 8 T cell receptor beta chains given below trace back to one sample, sequenced in a study of PD-1 blockade in classical Hodgkin lymphoma. Data came from immunoSEQ multiplex PCR; TCRdb stores just in-frame clones and leaves some out. The sample has about 50,000 clones; approximately 70% are singletons. Every patient was affected by relapse after autologous stem cell transplantation, while exposure to brentuximab vedotin was not uniform. Sequenced material: peripheral blood mononuclear cells (PBMCs), taken at baseline. These receptors all stem from a human donor with classical Hodgkin lymphoma.

The chain joins TRBV7-6 to TRBJ2-5; D unresolved. Trimming left V 1 base short and J 9 bases short, with 12 bases between. CDR3 length equals 13 residues. Germline lookup yields CDR1 SGHVS and CDR2 FNYEAQ. The CDR3 DNA follows: TGTGCCAGCAGCTTAGAGGCGGCAAAGGCCCAGTACTTC. This codes for CASSLEAAKAQYF. Full variable domain (outside the CDR3, taken from reference TRBV7-6 and TRBJ2-5): GAGVSQSPRYKVTKRGQDVALRCDPISGHVSLYWYRQALGQGPEFLTYFNYEAQQDKSGLPNDRFSAERPEGSISTLTIQRTEQRDSAMYRCASSLEAAKAQYFGPGTRLLVL.

The rearrangement joins TRBV9 to TRBJ2-1; D possibly uses TRBD1 or TRBD2 (5 bases each). Germline V CDR1 and CDR2: SGDLS, YYNGEE. Between the trimmed V and J ends, which lost 0 bases and 5 bases, there was a span of 9 bases. The CDR3 extends over 14 amino acids. The DNA for the CDR3 is TGTGCCAGCAGCGTAGGAGGGGACGACAATGAGCAGTTCTTC. It specifies CASSVGGDDNEQFF.

The chain uses TRBV7-9 and TRBJ2-7; D not resolved. Germline V gene lookup returns CDR1 SEHNR and CDR2 FQNEAQ (reference sequence). The CDR3 length is 13 residues. Trimming took off 2 bases at V and 3 bases at J, with 8 bases between the two ends. CDR3 DNA: TGTGCCAGCAGCTTAACGGCAATCTACGAGCAGTACTTC. This sequence encodes CASSLTAIYEQYF. The whole variable domain, remainder taken from reference TRBV7-9 and TRBJ2-7, is DTGVSQNPRHKITKRGQNVTFRCDPISEHNRLYWYRQTLGQGPEFLTYFQNEAQLEKSRLLSDRFSAERPKGSFSTLEIQRTEQGDSAMYLCASSLTAIYEQYFGPGTRLTVT.

This chain uses TRBV15 with TRBJ2-2; D unresolved. The V end lost 0 bases, the J end lost 2 bases, and 10 bases lay between the germline ends. There are 16 residues in the CDR3. CDR1 and CDR2 (germline): LNHNV, YYDKDF (reference sequence). The CDR3 DNA reads as TGTGCCACCAGCAGAGATACGGCAGAAAACACCGGGGAGCTGTTTTTT. Its translation: CATSRDTAENTGELFF.

The V and J genes are TRBV28 and TRBJ2-1; 8 nucleotides line up with TRBD2. Looked up from germline, CDR1 is MDHEN and CDR2 is SYDVKM. The CDR3 has 16 amino acids. The junction had 12 bases not matched to a gene; V was cut back by 11 bases and J by 0 bases. The CDR3 is CASLLSGTSSYNEQFF. The DNA of the CDR3 is TGTGCCTCTCTACTCTCGGGGACTAGCTCCTACAATGAGCAGTTCTTC.

V usage is TRBV5-1 and J usage is TRBJ1-1, with TRBD1 identical over 7 bases. The CDR3 is 14 residues long. Germline values: CDR1 SGHRS, CDR2 YFSETQ. V lost 3 bases to trimming and J lost 1 base; unmatched junction nucleotides: 3. For the CDR3, the DNA is TGCGCCAGCAGCTCGTGGACAGGGAACACTGAAGCTTTCTTT. Its translation: CASSSWTGNTEAFF.

The V call is TRBV5-1, the J call TRBJ1-4, with D perhaps TRBD1 (5 bases). From germline, CDR1 is SGHRS and CDR2 YFSETQ. Trimming removed 3 bases at V and 0 bases at J, with 9 bases between. The CDR3 runs 15 residues. In nucleotides, the CDR3 is TGCGCCAGCAGCTGGCGACAGTCAACTAATGAAAAACTGTTTTTT. Translation: CASSWRQSTNEKLFF.

The chain carries TRBV15 and TRBJ2-1; 7 nucleotides line up with TRBD1. CDR3 length: 14 residues. V gave up 3 bases and J gave up 9 bases; unmatched junction bases: 8. CDR1 and CDR2 from the germline V gene are LNHNV and YYDKDF (reference sequence). The CDR3 DNA reads as TGTGCCACCAGCAGGGGCGGACAGGCCATTGAGCAGTTCTTC. It translates to CATSRGGQAIEQFF.